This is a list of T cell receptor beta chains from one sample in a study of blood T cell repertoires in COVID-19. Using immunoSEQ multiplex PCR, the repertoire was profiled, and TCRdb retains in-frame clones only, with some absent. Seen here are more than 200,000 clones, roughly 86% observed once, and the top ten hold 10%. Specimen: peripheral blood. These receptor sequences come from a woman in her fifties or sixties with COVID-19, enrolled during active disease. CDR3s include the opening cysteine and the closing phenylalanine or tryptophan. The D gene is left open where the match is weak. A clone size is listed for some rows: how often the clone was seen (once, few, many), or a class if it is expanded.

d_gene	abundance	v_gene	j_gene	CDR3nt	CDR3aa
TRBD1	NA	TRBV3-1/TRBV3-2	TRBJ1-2	TGTGCCAGCAGAGTGTCCGGGACAGGGATATTCTATGGCTACACCTTC	CASRVSGTGIFYGYTF
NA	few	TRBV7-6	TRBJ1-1	TGTGCCAGCGGCCAGGACGACGGGAAAGGAACTGAAGCTTTCTTT	CASGQDDGKGTEAFF
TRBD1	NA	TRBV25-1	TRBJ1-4	TGTGCCAGCAGTGACATCCGACAGGGATATAATGAAAAACTGTTTTTT	CASSDIRQGYNEKLFF
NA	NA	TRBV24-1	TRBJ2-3	TGTGCCACCGGACAGACCAATACGCAGTATTTT	CATGQTNTQYF
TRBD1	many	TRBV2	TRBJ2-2	TGTGCCAGCAGTAGGACAGGGGCGGACACCGGGGAGCTGTTTTTT	CASSRTGADTGELFF
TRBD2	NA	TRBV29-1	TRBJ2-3	TGCAGCGTTGAAGAGACTAGCGGGGGGGCCGGTACGCAGTATTTT	CSVEETSGGAGTQYF
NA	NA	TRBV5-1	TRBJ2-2	TGCGCCAGCAGCTTTATCGACAGCACCGGGGAGCTGTTTTTT	CASSFIDSTGELFF
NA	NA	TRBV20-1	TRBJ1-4	TGCAGTGCTAGTCGGCAGGGAAGGGAAAAACTGTTTTTT	CSASRQGREKLFF
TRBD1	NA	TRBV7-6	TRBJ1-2	TGTGCCAGCAGTTTTTCAAAATCACGGGGACAGGGGGCCTATGGCTACACCTTC	CASSFSKSRGQGAYGYTF
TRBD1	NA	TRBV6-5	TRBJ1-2	TGTGCCAGCAGCTTCGACAGGGTGTATGGCTACACCTTC	CASSFDRVYGYTF
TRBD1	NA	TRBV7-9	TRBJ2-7	TGTGCCAGCAGCCCCCATCGCATGACAGGGGTCTCCTACGAGCAGTACTTC	CASSPHRMTGVSYEQYF
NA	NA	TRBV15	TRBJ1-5	TGTGCCACCGCTCCCCGCGAGGGTGGAAGGAATCAGCCCCAGCATTTT	CATAPREGGRNQPQHF
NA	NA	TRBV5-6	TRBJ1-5	TGTGCCAGCAGCCTGAGAACAGGGAGGGGGGCCTATCAGCCCCAGCATTTT	CASSLRTGRGAYQPQHF
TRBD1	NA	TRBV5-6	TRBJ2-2	TGTGCCAGCAGCTTTAATGGACAGGGAATCACCGGGGAGCTGTTTTTT	CASSFNGQGITGELFF
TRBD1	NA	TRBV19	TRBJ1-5	TGTGCCAGTGGACAGGGGGACCGGCAGCCCCAGCATTTT	CASGQGDRQPQHF
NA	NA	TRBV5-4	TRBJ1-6	TGTGCCAGCAGCTTGGCCATGGGGAGCTCCTATAATTCACCCCTCCACTTT	CASSLAMGSSYNSPLHF